These 32 T cell receptor beta chains came from one sample sequenced in a study of glioma-infiltrating T cells after dendritic cell vaccination. As to time point: after dendritic cell vaccination, including at tumor progression/relapse. The data were produced by immunoSEQ multiplex PCR, yet TCRdb's version contains in-frame clones alone and is incomplete. The sample carries roughly 80,000 clones, around 86% recorded once. The sample here was blood, taken after dendritic cell vaccination. The origin of the receptors is a human donor with glioblastoma.

The CDR3 protein is CSVEQGSTGELFF. The DNA for the CDR3 is TGCAGCGTTGAACAGGGTAGCACCGGGGAGCTGTTTTTT. The chain couples TRBV29-1 to TRBJ2-2, with D perhaps matching TRBD1 (5 bases). V gave up 2 bases and J gave up 4 bases, with 8 bases separating them. The germline gives CDR1 SQVTM, CDR2 ANQGSEA. The CDR3 is 13 residues long.

This clone was counted a few times. The chain is built from TRBV7-6 and TRBJ1-2; TRBD1 agrees at 12 bases. This CDR3 is built from 16 residues. The V gene's germline CDR1 is SGHVS and CDR2 FNYEAQ. Trimming took 4 bases from V and 6 from J; bases not matched to a gene: 9. The CDR3, as DNA: TGTGCCAGCAGCTCTATCCCGGGGACAGGGGGCGATGGCTACACCTTC. It is translated as CASSSIPGTGGDGYTF.

The J gene is TRBJ2-1, the V gene TRBV7-9; D not certain. Germline assignment: CDR1 SEHNR and CDR2 FQNEAQ (reference sequence). Between the trimmed V and J ends, which lost 0 bases and 6 bases, there was a span of 6 bases. The CDR3 spans 13 residues. CDR3 residues: CASSLAPFNEQFF. The DNA for the CDR3 is TGTGCCAGCAGCTTAGCTCCCTTCAATGAGCAGTTCTTC.

Written as DNA, the CDR3 is TGTGCCAGCAGCTTTGGGCTATCAGGGGGGATTGCCAAAAACATTCAGTACTTC. It specifies CASSFGLSGGIAKNIQYF. The chain recombines TRBV11-3 with TRBJ2-4; weak D call: TRBD1 (7 bases). CDR1 and CDR2 from the germline V gene are SGHNT and YENEEA. The CDR3 sequence is 18 residues long. With 3 bases removed from V and 1 base from J, the gap between germline ends came to 19 bases.

This clone has only a few counts. This sequence joins TRBV2 and TRBJ2-7; 8 bases are shared with TRBD1. This CDR3 has 12 residues. CDR1 and CDR2 (germline): SNHLY, FYNNEI. Trimming cost V 10 bases and J 1 base; bases outside gene matches: 3. CDR3 coding DNA: TGTGCCACCAGACAGGGGTCCTACGAGCAGTACTTC. Translation: CATRQGSYEQYF.

V gene TRBV5-4 combines with J gene TRBJ2-5; 9 nucleotides align to TRBD1. Germline loops: CDR1 SGHNT, CDR2 YYREEE (reference sequence). The trim removed 4 bases at V and 4 bases at J, leaving 8 bases unmatched. This CDR3 has 15 residues. This CDR3 reads CASSLDRGSPETQYF. The CDR3 nucleotides read TGTGCCAGCAGCCTGGACAGGGGATCTCCAGAGACCCAGTACTTC.

V is TRBV2 and J is TRBJ1-1; TRBD1 matches 8 bases. CDR1 is SNHLY, CDR2 FYNNEI, per germline. Trimming removed 11 bases from V and 1 base from J; junction bases left unmatched: 6. There are 13 residues in the CDR3. This CDR3 is CAATGDTNTEAFF. The CDR3 DNA follows: TGTGCCGCGACAGGGGACACGAACACTGAAGCTTTCTTT.

The chain joins TRBV6-5 to TRBJ1-5; possible D gene TRBD1, 6 bases. Germline V CDR1 and CDR2: MNHEY, SVGAGI. The CDR3 runs 16 residues. Trimming took off 3 bases at V and 4 bases at J, with 16 bases between the two ends. The CDR3 loop reads CASSYMRQAANQPQHF. CDR3 in DNA: TGTGCCAGCAGTTATATGAGACAGGCCGCAAATCAGCCCCAGCATTTT.

This clone was seen once. The V and J genes are TRBV11-2 and TRBJ2-7; maybe TRBD1 (5 bases). Per the germline V gene, CDR1 is SGHAT and CDR2 is FQNNGV. The ends were cut back, 5 bases at V and 8 bases at J, with 16 bases in the middle. This CDR3 is built from 13 residues. Written as DNA, the CDR3 is TGTGCCAGCAGCCGAACAGGTTCATACAAGCAGTACTTC. This encodes CASSRTGSYKQYF.

This clone has a handful of counts. The chain recombines TRBV19 with TRBJ1-2; 9 bases line up with TRBD1. Looked up from germline, CDR1 is LNHDA and CDR2 is SQIVND (reference sequence). V lost 7 bases to trimming and J lost 6 bases; unmatched junction nucleotides: 9. CDR3 size: 14 residues. CDR3 protein: CASTPRDREHGYTF. CDR3 nucleotides: TGTGCCAGTACCCCAAGGGACAGGGAGCATGGCTACACCTTC.

The chain links TRBV7-9 to TRBJ1-1; TRBD1 is a possible D gene (6 bases). V lost 2 bases and J 0 bases, leaving 7 bases between the germline ends. This CDR3 contains 14 residues. Germline CDR1 SEHNR, CDR2 FQNEAQ (reference sequence). The CDR3 DNA reads as TGTGCCAGCAGCTTACGACAGGTGAACACTGAAGCTTTCTTT. Its protein is CASSLRQVNTEAFF.

A single count supports this clone. The chain carries TRBV4-2 and TRBJ2-2, with TRBD2 matching over 11 bases. The CDR3 is 18 residues long. Germline loops: CDR1 LGHNA, CDR2 YNFKEQ. After removal of 4 bases from V and 0 bases from J, the junction contained 7 bases not matched to a gene. CDR3 DNA: TGTGCCAGCAGCCCATTTGGGACTAGCGGCCCGAACACCGGGGAGCTGTTTTTT. Protein: CASSPFGTSGPNTGELFF.

This clone was counted between two and nine times. The CDR3 DNA reads TGCAGCGTTGTTCCTAGCGATCGGGCCATGTACGATGAGCAGTTCTTC. It is translated as CSVVPSDRAMYDEQFF. The chain employs TRBV29-1 and TRBJ2-1, with a tentative D call TRBD2 (6 bases). Germline-derived CDR1 and CDR2 are SQVTM and ANQGSEA. This CDR3 has 16 amino acids. Trimming took off 4 bases at V and 8 bases at J, with 24 bases between the two ends.

V and J are TRBV6-1 and TRBJ1-2, with TRBD1 as a possible D gene (5 bases). V gave up 5 bases and J gave up 4 bases, with 14 bases separating them. CDR3 size: 14 residues. Looked up from germline, CDR1 is MNHNS and CDR2 is SASEGT. CDR3 loop: CASSPEGVIYGYTF. In DNA form, the CDR3 reads TGTGCCAGCAGTCCGGAAGGGGTAATCTATGGCTACACCTTC.

The chain joins TRBV19 to TRBJ1-1; 9 bases agree with TRBD1. This CDR3 spans 16 amino acids. V shed 4 bases, J shed 1 base, and the junction held 7 bases outside the gene matches. The germline CDR1 and CDR2 sequences are LNHDA and SQIVND (reference sequence). CDR3 DNA: TGTGCCAGTAGTAATCACCGGGACAGGGCGAACACTGAAGCTTTCTTT. This codes for CASSNHRDRANTEAFF.

This chain links TRBV4-1 with TRBJ1-1, with 8 bases lining up with TRBD1. V shed 4 bases and J 3 bases; nucleotides not matched to a gene: 4. This CDR3 has 14 residues. Germline assignment: CDR1 MGHRA and CDR2 YSYEKL. As DNA, the CDR3 is TGCGCCAGCAGCCGAGGACAGGGCGACACTGAAGCTTTCTTT. This codes for CASSRGQGDTEAFF.

The rearrangement joins TRBV29-1 to TRBJ2-5; the match to TRBD1 covers 7 bases. Trimming removed 7 bases from V and 3 bases from J; junction bases left unmatched: 5. There are 12 residues in the CDR3. Germline CDR1 is SQVTM and CDR2 is ANQGSEA. As DNA, the CDR3 is TGCAGCGCCTTGGGGACAGAAGAGACCCAGTACTTC. It codes for CSALGTEETQYF.

This chain joins TRBV10-3 and TRBJ1-4; 7 nucleotides match TRBD1. Germline CDR1 and CDR2: ENHRY and SYGVKD. V was pared by 10 bases and J by 0 bases, with 5 bases of the junction left unmatched. This CDR3 is 14 amino acids long. The CDR3 nucleotides are TGTGCCACCTCCGACAGGGCAACTAATGAAAAACTGTTTTTT. Protein product: CATSDRATNEKLFF.

The chain is built from TRBV18 and TRBJ2-3; 9 nucleotides align to TRBD1. V was pared by 5 bases and J by 3 bases, with 6 bases of the junction left unmatched. The V gene's germline CDR1 is KGHSH and CDR2 LQKENI. The CDR3 runs to 15 residues. CDR3 coding DNA: TGTGCCAGCTCAGCCCCGGGACAGGGAACAGATACGCAGTATTTT. This gives the protein CASSAPGQGTDTQYF.

This CDR3 is CASTPQSSAQETQYF. CDR3 DNA: TGTGCCAGCACTCCCCAATCGAGCGCTCAAGAGACCCAGTACTTC. This sequence joins TRBV6-6 and TRBJ2-5; D is unresolved. The germline gives CDR1 MNHNY, CDR2 SVGAGI (reference sequence). The CDR3 runs 15 residues. V lost 7 bases, J lost 2 bases, and 17 bases lay in between.

This clone was observed a single time. This sequence joins TRBV11-2 and TRBJ1-4; no reliable D call. Germline-derived CDR1 and CDR2 are SGHAT and FQNNGV. The CDR3 sequence is 13 residues long. V lost 3 bases and J 3 bases, leaving 5 bases between the germline ends. CDR3 amino acids: CASSFGANEKLFF. CDR3 sequence (DNA): TGTGCCAGCAGCTTCGGGGCTAATGAAAAACTGTTTTTT.

The V and J genes are TRBV7-2 and TRBJ2-1, with 9 nucleotides matching TRBD1. The V segment lost 4 bases and the J segment 7 bases; nucleotides outside the gene matches: 5. The CDR3 loop spans 14 amino acids. Germline V gene sequence: CDR1 SGHTA, CDR2 FQGNSA. This chain's CDR3 is CASSSGQGRNEQFF. CDR3 sequence (DNA): TGTGCCAGCAGCTCCGGACAGGGGAGGAATGAGCAGTTCTTC.

The V and J genes are TRBV5-1 and TRBJ1-2, with 8 bases identical to TRBD1. The germline CDR1 and CDR2 sequences are SGHRS and YFSETQ. V gave up 5 bases and J gave up 6 bases; unmatched junction bases: 12. The CDR3 is 15 amino acids. CDR3 nucleotide sequence: TGCGCCAGCAGTTCTCAGGGGGCATCGCTAGATGGCTACACCTTC. It specifies CASSSQGASLDGYTF.

This rearrangement joins TRBV12-5 to TRBJ2-7, with 9 bases aligning to TRBD1. V trimming: 1 base; J trimming: 2 bases; junction bases outside the gene matches: 3. CDR1 is LGHNT and CDR2 is FRNRAP in the germline V gene. CDR3 length equals 15 residues. This chain's CDR3 is CASGLARTGAYEQYF. The CDR3, as DNA: TGTGCTAGTGGTTTGGCTAGGACAGGGGCCTACGAGCAGTACTTC.

This clone was counted a few times. V and J are TRBV11-2 and TRBJ2-3; no clear D. This CDR3 comprises 12 residues. The germline gives CDR1 SGHAT, CDR2 FQNNGV. V was clipped by 0 bases and J by 5 bases, with 3 bases between them. In DNA, the CDR3 is TGTGCCAGCAGCTTAGATCGAGATACGCAGTATTTT. Residues: CASSLDRDTQYF.

The chain employs TRBV18 and TRBJ2-5; no firm D call. This CDR3 spans 14 amino acids. Germline CDR1 reads KGHSH; CDR2 reads LQKENI. The V gene lost 1 base and the J gene lost 5 bases, with 11 bases spanning the gap. CDR3 sequence (DNA): TGTGCCAGCTCACCACGGAACAGTCAGGAGACCCAGTACTTC. Protein: CASSPRNSQETQYF. The variable domain in full, with the rest retrieved from reference TRBV18 and TRBJ2-5, is NAGVMQNPRHLVRRRGQEARLRCSPMKGHSHVYWYRQLPEEGLKFMVYLQKENIIDESGMPKERFSAEFPKEGPSILRIQQVVRGDSAAYFCASSPRNSQETQYFGPGTRLLVL.

The V call is TRBV10-3, the J call TRBJ2-3; TRBD1 matches 12 bases. J gave up 2 bases and V 2 bases, and 11 bases lay outside the gene matches. Germline V lookup: CDR1 ENHRY, CDR2 SYGVKD. The CDR3 covers 19 residues. CDR3 residues: CAISENGGTGGGYTDTQYF. CDR3 bases: TGTGCCATCAGTGAGAATGGCGGGACAGGGGGCGGCTACACAGATACGCAGTATTTT.

This clone was picked up one time. V is TRBV7-8 and J is TRBJ2-7; perhaps TRBD1 as D (5 bases). Trimming pared 5 bases from V and 5 bases from J, leaving 19 bases between. CDR3 size: 15 residues. From germline, CDR1 is SGHVS and CDR2 FQNEAQ. CDR3 loop: CASSPRGRALDEQYF. The CDR3, as DNA: TGTGCCAGCAGCCCAAGAGGCAGGGCCCTAGACGAGCAGTACTTC.

V gene TRBV5-1 combines with J gene TRBJ2-3, with D possibly matching TRBD2 (6 bases). Germline V gene lookup returns CDR1 SGHRS and CDR2 YFSETQ. The CDR3 runs 15 residues. The germline V and J ends were trimmed by 4 bases and 4 bases, with 16 bases remaining between them. CDR3 region: CASSLGGKGSDTQYF. The DNA of the CDR3 is TGCGCCAGCAGCCTCGGAGGGAAAGGTTCAGATACGCAGTATTTT.

The V gene is TRBV9, the J gene TRBJ2-2; 9 positions match TRBD2. Unmatched junction bases numbered 0, after V lost 3 bases and J lost 0 bases. The germline V gene has CDR1 SGDLS and CDR2 YYNGEE. The CDR3 loop spans 15 amino acids. The CDR3 loop is CASSASGTNTGELFF. DNA for the CDR3: TGTGCCAGCAGCGCTAGCGGGACGAACACCGGGGAGCTGTTTTTT.

This sequence joins TRBV27 and TRBJ2-7; TRBD2 matches at 9 bases. Germline CDR1 MNHEY, CDR2 SMNVEV (reference sequence). Germline trimming cut 1 base from V and 7 bases from J; bases unmatched to any gene: 11. This CDR3 is built from 16 residues. The CDR3 nucleotides are TGTGCCAGCAGTTTATATGTGGCGGGAGGGCCTGGGGAGCAGTACTTC. This translates into CASSLYVAGGPGEQYF.

The chain has TRBV25-1 and TRBJ1-5, with D possibly matching TRBD1 (5 bases). The V gene lost 4 bases and the J gene lost 4 bases, with 5 bases spanning the gap. Per the germline V gene, CDR1 is MGHDK and CDR2 is SYGVNS. This CDR3 spans 12 amino acids. CDR3 sequence (DNA): TGTGCCAGCAGTGGGACAAATCAGCCCCAGCATTTT. Protein sequence: CASSGTNQPQHF.